This T cell receptor (beta chain) originates from a study of shared clonotypes between healthy human individuals. V lost 5 bases and J lost 1, with 12 bases in between. CDR1 and CDR2 from the germline V gene are MDHEN and SYDVKM. The CDR3 has 14 amino acids. The data were produced by immunoSEQ multiplex PCR, yet TCRdb's version contains in-frame clones alone and is incomplete. In the table there are some 2.1 million clones, approximately 92% of which are singletons. Naive CD8 populations comprised CD45RO-negative cells positively selected for CCR7, excluding terminally differentiated effector memory CD45RA+ cells.

The chain carries TRBV28 and TRBJ2-7; D is possibly TRBD1 or TRBD2 (5 bases each). The origin of this receptor is a man aged 18 to 29 in good health. Some clones in this sample may be carry-over from other donors' samples. Sequenced sample: naive CD8+ T cells from PBMCs. This CDR3 reads CASSTGTPSYEQYF. In DNA, the CDR3 is TGTGCCAGCAGTACCGGGACGCCGTCCTACGAGCAGTACTTC.